This T cell receptor (beta chain) was observed in a study of beta chain features in type 1 diabetes (dated 2018 in TCRdb). Some background on the complete study: Mean age, gender distribution, total cell number and subset yield did not differ between patients and healthy donors. A total of roughly 100 million sorted cells were examined across all samples, and the number of cells per subset was strongly correlated with RNA yield. In the study, recently diagnosed type 1 diabetes patients and matched healthy donors were compared on the TCRB repertoires of their sorted circulating CD4+ T cell subsets. Regulatory and stem cell-like memory subsets were isolated from only 8 patients and roughly eight healthy donors, whereas naive and central memory subsets came from all 30 or so donors. What the study reported, not specific to this receptor: PCR may preferentially amplify shorter templates, but because patient and control samples were amplified and corrected together, any resulting skew would affect both groups equally. Naive, central memory and regulatory TCRB repertoires appeared to be more similar among patients than among healthy donors. Because cDNA was sequenced instead of genomic DNA, activated cells with high expression could be over-represented, although the groups did not differ in activation or CD3 levels. Fewer insertions and more nucleotide deletions at VDJ recombination sites were observed in patients with type 1 diabetes, implying thymic rearrangement abnormalities. Type 1 diabetes patients showed a moderate but significant shortening of TCRB CDR3 length in all four CD4+ subsets. HLA sub-analyses involved small numbers of individuals, so any influence of HLA type on TCRB rearrangement remained unresolved.

All of the isolated RNA was reverse transcribed with the High Capacity cDNA Reverse Transcription Kit, so expressed TCRB transcripts were sequenced. For stem cell-like memory T cell samples, survey-depth immunoSEQ sequencing was used, averaging approximately 1 million total reads per sample. After sorted cells were lysed in RLT buffer, RNA was extracted with DNase-treated RNeasy Micro or Mini kits, with the choice depending on cell number. Each cell subset was processed separately to prevent cross-contamination, with patient and healthy donor samples processed together. TCRB sequences were amplified from cDNA with the immunoSEQ multiplex PCR, producing 87-bp fragments spanning the CDR3 region. Sequencing of the amplicons was performed on the Illumina HiSeq platform. The paper's data handling went like this. PCR bias was computationally corrected using synthetic template baselines, reads within Hamming distance 2 were collapsed, and singletons that could not be merged were discarded. Reads were aligned against IMGT so that V, D and J genes, CDR3 length and insertions or deletions at six rearrangement sites could be assigned. Clonotype counts were normalized to sorted cell number within each subset before computing true diversity and Gini coefficients with the tcR R package. Repertoire sharing was quantified using the overlap coefficient calculated on TCRB nucleotide sequences. The immuneACCESS repertoire file appears here via TCRdb, limited to in-frame rearrangements. These files lack a portion of the clones; in checked studies, under half of the deficit traces to unresolved V genes, and the cause of the others is not known. V, J and clone size are those of that table, while D and trimming were read from the DNA. The sample table lists around 26,000 clones, approximately 70% of them with a count of one. Roughly 1.2% of the sample is held by the ten biggest clonotypes.

Each donor gave one peripheral blood draw, averaging approximately 110 mL, which was collected into heparinised tubes. A BD FACSAria II was used to sort naive, central memory, regulatory and stem cell-like memory CD4+ T cells with a panel that included CD45RO, CCR7, CD25, CD127, CD95 and CD27. Purity was above 95% for every sorted population. PBMCs were separated immediately by Lymphoprep density gradient centrifugation and were stained directly, without being cultured. To minimize batch effects, samples were stained and sorted in pairs, one healthy donor with one patient per experiment. The germline V gene (reference sequence) sets CDR1 to LNHDA and CDR2 to SQIVND. After removal of 5 bases from V and 3 bases from J, the junction retains 6 bases not matched to a gene. There are 14 amino acids in the CDR3, from cysteine to phenylalanine inclusive. The only DNA kept is the CDR3, 42 bases in frame from the first base.

Of note for this clone: This clone's antigen is unknown. Base qualities are not recorded, but no much larger clone differs from it by a single base.

The sequenced material came from stem cell memory CD4+ T cells from blood. The cell subset or site label corresponds to: stem cell-like memory CD4+ T cells. Recombination connected TRBV19 to TRBJ2-5; TRBD1 aligns with 7 central bases. The TCR sequence derives from a woman between 35 and 50 years old with type 1 diabetes. The CDR3 is CASSPGQAEETQYF. DNA sequence: TGTGCCAGTAGTCCAGGACAGGCCGAAGAGACCCAGTACTTC.